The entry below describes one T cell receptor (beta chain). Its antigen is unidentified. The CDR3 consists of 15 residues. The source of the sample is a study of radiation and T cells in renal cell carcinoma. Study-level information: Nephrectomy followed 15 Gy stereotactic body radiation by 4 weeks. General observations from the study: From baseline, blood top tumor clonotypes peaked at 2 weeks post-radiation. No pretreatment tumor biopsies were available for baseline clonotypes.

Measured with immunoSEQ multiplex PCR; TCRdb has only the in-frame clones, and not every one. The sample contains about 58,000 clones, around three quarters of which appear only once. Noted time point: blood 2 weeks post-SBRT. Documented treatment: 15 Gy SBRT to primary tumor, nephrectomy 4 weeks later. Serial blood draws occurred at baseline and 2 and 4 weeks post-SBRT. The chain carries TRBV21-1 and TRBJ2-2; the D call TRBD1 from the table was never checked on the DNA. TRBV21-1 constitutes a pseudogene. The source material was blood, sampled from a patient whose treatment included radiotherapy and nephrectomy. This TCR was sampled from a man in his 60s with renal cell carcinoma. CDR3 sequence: CASSKARNNTGELFF. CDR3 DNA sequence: TGTGCCAGCAGCAAAGCCAGAAATAACACCGGGGAGCTGTTTTTT.